This T cell receptor beta chain derives from a study of T cells after yellow fever vaccination. About the research overall: Preparation used SMART-Seq v4 Ultra Low Input for the low-cell-number fractions. Findings of the study overall: Most clones from primary vaccination were detected again post-booster (approximately 97% CD4, 88% CD8). High-abundance clonotypes from the bulk population could contaminate FACS-sorted repertoires.

This clonotype has only a few counts. Antigen unknown. Generation of TCR cDNA used 5'RACE template switching (which added a universal primer site and UMIs). Via MiXCR, TCRdb re-called the 5' RACE reads, giving one row per CDR3 protein. The sample has a few hundred thousand distinct CDR3 sequences; approximately 4% are singletons. The length of the CDR3 is 15 residues. Germline CDR1 is SGHRS and CDR2 is YFSETQ. The V end lost 0 bases, the J end lost 4 bases, and 13 bases lay between the germline ends. The chain uses TRBV5-1 and TRBJ2-5; D is unclear. The sequence was obtained from a man aged 18 to 30 who received the YFV17D yellow fever vaccine. Sample: PBMCs, taken 5 days after the yellow fever booster vaccination. Here the CDR3 DNA reads TGCGCCAGCAGCTTGGGTCGCGGCAGGCGAGAGACCCAGTACTTC. Encoded protein: CASSLGRGRRETQYF.